This TCR beta chain stems from a study of lymphopenia after photon versus proton radiotherapy. Trimming pared 0 bases from V and 3 bases from J, leaving 11 bases between. This CDR3 spans 15 amino acids. Germline values: CDR1 LGHNA, CDR2 YSLEER. Sequencing used immunoSEQ multiplex PCR; TCRdb keeps in-frame clones, though not all of them. The table shows around 26,000 clones, with roughly 90% occurring only once. The genes are TRBV4-3 and TRBJ1-1, with D perhaps TRBD1 (5 bases). This TCR came from a woman between 45 and 60 years old with cholangiocarcinoma. The material sequenced was peripheral blood, taken from a patient treated with photon-based radiotherapy. CDR3 sequence (DNA): TGCGCCAGCAGCCAAGATGGGGGGAGGTACACTGAAGCTTTCTTT. It encodes CASSQDGGRYTEAFF.